This T cell receptor (beta chain) was identified in a study of blood T cell repertoires in COVID-19. The method was immunoSEQ multiplex PCR; TCRdb's version includes in-frame clones alone and lacks a portion of them. The sample carries around 250,000 clones, around 87% recorded once. Per the germline V gene, CDR1 is LNHDA and CDR2 is SQIVND (reference sequence). V was cut by 3 bases and J by 3 bases, with 13 bases left in between. CDR3 length: 15 residues. This chain joins TRBV19 and TRBJ2-3, with D possibly matching TRBD2 (5 bases). The origin of this receptor is a woman in her seventies with active or convalescent COVID-19. Material: peripheral blood. CDR3 DNA sequence: TGTGCCAGTAGTATGGGGAGAGGTGGAACAGATACGCAGTATTTT. Its translation is CASSMGRGGTDTQYF. The whole variable domain, filled in from reference TRBV19 and TRBJ2-3, reads DGGITQSPKYLFRKEGQNVTLSCEQNLNHDAMYWYRQDPGQGLRLIYYSQIVNDFQKGDIAEGYSVSREKKESFPLTVTSAQKNPTAFYLCASSMGRGGTDTQYFGPGTRLTVL.